Listed below are T cell receptor beta chains from one sample, sequenced in a study of blood T cell repertoires in COVID-19. Repertoires were generated with immunoSEQ multiplex PCR, while TCRdb's copy carries only in-frame clones and drops some. Here the sample spans approximately 270,000 clones, around 90% being singletons. Specimen: peripheral blood. Every receptor here comes from a man at least 80 years old with acute or convalescent COVID-19. Each CDR3 is given with its conserved first and last residue. The D gene is left open where the match is weak. Size is stated for part of the rows, as once, few or many counts, or as a class when the clone is expanded.

-	TRBV18	TRBJ2-7	TRBD1	TGTGCCAGCTCACCGAGGACAGGCAGTTACGAGCAGTACTTC	CASSPRTGSYEQYF
-	TRBV2	TRBJ1-5	TRBD1	TGTGCCAGCAGGCAACAGGGGGTTAGCAATCAGCCCCAGCATTTT	CASRQQGVSNQPQHF
-	TRBV15	TRBJ2-7	-	TGTGCCACCAGCAGAGATTCCCGGGGGTTCTACGAGCAGTACTTC	CATSRDSRGFYEQYF
-	TRBV9	TRBJ1-1	-	TGTGCCAGCAGCCCCCGTCAGGGGCTGAACACTGAAGCTTTCTTT	CASSPRQGLNTEAFF
-	TRBV24-1	TRBJ1-5	-	TGTGCCACCAGTTTATCCAATCAGCCCCAGCATTTT	CATSLSNQPQHF
-	TRBV28	TRBJ1-1	-	TGTGCCAGTTACCCGGCCCGCTTGGGAGCTGAAGCTTTCTTT	CASYPARLGAEAFF
-	TRBV5-1	TRBJ2-5	TRBD1	TGCGCCAGCAGTTGGTTGAGACAGGGCGTACAGACCCAGTACTTC	CASSWLRQGVQTQYF
once	TRBV20-1	TRBJ1-1	-	TGCAGTGCTAGACCCGACAGTGAAGCTTTCTTT	CSARPDSEAFF
-	TRBV10-3	TRBJ2-7	-	TGTGCCATCAAACCTAGCGCCGCCCTCTACGAGCAGTACTTC	CAIKPSAALYEQYF
-	TRBV7-8	TRBJ2-5	-	TGTGCCAGCAGGCGCGGACAGCAACAAGAGACCCAGTACTTC	CASRRGQQQETQYF
-	TRBV9	TRBJ2-1	TRBD1	TGTGCCAGCAGCCTGTTGGGGACAGGGGGTCTTGATGAGCAGTTCTTC	CASSLLGTGGLDEQFF
-	TRBV9	TRBJ2-7	TRBD1	TGTGCCAGCAGCGTAAGAAGCGACAGGGCCTACGAGCAGTACTTC	CASSVRSDRAYEQYF
-	TRBV2	TRBJ2-1	TRBD2	TGTGCCAGCACGATACTAGCGGGAGGCAATGAGCAGTTCTTC	CASTILAGGNEQFF
few	TRBV5-1	TRBJ1-1	-	TGCGCCAGCAGCTCTAGAGGAGCGAACACTGAAGCTTTCTTT	CASSSRGANTEAFF
-	TRBV7-8	TRBJ1-5	-	TGTGCCAGCAGCCCGAACGGCAGGTCCCAGCATTTT	CASSPNGRSQHF
-	TRBV29-1	TRBJ2-1	TRBD2	TGCAGCGGGCGACTAGCGAACGAGCAGTTCTTC	CSGRLANEQFF
-	TRBV7-2	TRBJ2-1	TRBD1	TGTGCCAGCAGCTTAGGGCAGGGGGCAGATGAGCAGTTCTTC	CASSLGQGADEQFF
-	TRBV18	TRBJ2-3	TRBD2	TGTGCCAGCTCACCACTCCACGGGGCTAGCGGTTCTAGCACAGATACGCAGTATTTT	CASSPLHGASGSSTDTQYF
-	TRBV11-3	TRBJ1-5	-	TGTGCCAGCAGCTTAGAAGGAAGGGGTCCCCAGCATTTT	CASSLEGRGPQHF
-	TRBV19	TRBJ2-2	TRBD2	TGTGCCAGTACCAGGACTAGCGGATCGAACACCGGGGAGCTGTTTTTT	CASTRTSGSNTGELFF
-	TRBV4-1	TRBJ2-1	TRBD2	TGCGCCAGCAGCCAAGTGGCGGGGGCCTACAATGAGCAGTTCTTC	CASSQVAGAYNEQFF
-	TRBV6-1	TRBJ2-7	TRBD1	TGTGCCAGCAGTGAAGGGCGACAGGGAACCTACGAGCAGTACTTC	CASSEGRQGTYEQYF
-	TRBV7-9	TRBJ2-1	TRBD2	TGTGCCAGCAGTGTAGCGGGGGGGCCGGACAATGAGCAGTTCTTC	CASSVAGGPDNEQFF
-	TRBV12-3/TRBV12-4	TRBJ1-5	-	TGTGCCAGCAGTATCCGGCCCCAGCATTTT	CASSIRPQHF
-	TRBV6-6	TRBJ1-2	TRBD1	TGTGCCAGCAATCAGGGAACAGGGGGAAGAGGTGGCTACACCTTC	CASNQGTGGRGGYTF
-	TRBV6-6	TRBJ2-5	TRBD2	TGTGCCAGCAGGGGGGGACTAGCGGGACAAGAGACCCAGTACTTC	CASRGGLAGQETQYF
-	TRBV18	TRBJ2-2	TRBD1	TGTGCCAGCTCACCAAACACCCCGGGACAGGGCCCCGGGGAGCTGTTTTTT	CASSPNTPGQGPGELFF
-	TRBV4-3	TRBJ2-2	-	TGCGCCAGCAGCCACTCGGGACTTGTCACCGGGGAGCTGTTTTTT	CASSHSGLVTGELFF
-	TRBV14	TRBJ1-1	-	TGTGCCAGCAGCCATACTTACACTGAAGCTTTCTTT	CASSHTYTEAFF
-	TRBV18	TRBJ2-1	-	TGTGCCAGCTCACCATCCGGGACCTACAATGAGCAGTTCTTC	CASSPSGTYNEQFF
-	TRBV7-9	TRBJ1-4	TRBD1	TGTGCCAGCAGCTTGGGGACAGGGAGAAATGAAAAACTGTTTTTT	CASSLGTGRNEKLFF
-	TRBV4-2	TRBJ1-4	-	TGTGCCAGCTGTCAGGGGCTTAATGAAAAACTGTTTTTT	CASCQGLNEKLFF
-	TRBV18	TRBJ2-3	-	TGTGCCAGCTCACCAGAGGCGCTAGCGAACACAGATACGCAGTATTTT	CASSPEALANTDTQYF
-	TRBV18	TRBJ1-4	-	TGTGCCAGCTCCAGGGTATCTAATGAAAAACTGTTTTTT	CASSRVSNEKLFF
-	TRBV28	TRBJ2-3	-	TGTGCCAGCAGTTTAACTAGTACGCAGTATTTT	CASSLTSTQYF
-	TRBV19	TRBJ1-6	TRBD1	TGTGCCAGTAGTATCCAGGGACAGCTTTATTCACCCCTCCACTTT	CASSIQGQLYSPLHF